A few counts support the clone carrying this T cell receptor (beta chain). In TCRdb, the PCR reads were re-called with MiXCR into one record per CDR3 protein. The sample records 15,000 to 20,000 distinct CDR3 sequences, 50% being singletons. The sample belongs to a study of tumor-infiltrating lymphocytes in oesophageal squamous cell carcinoma. The CDR3 sequence is 17 residues long. Germline V CDR1 and CDR2: DFQATT, SNEGSKA (reference sequence). This sequence originates from a male donor with esophageal squamous cell carcinoma. J is TRBJ2-7 and V is TRBV20-1, with 9 bases that match TRBD1. The J call is doubtful: the DNA matches TRBJ2-1 better. What was sequenced was esophageal tumor tissue. The CDR3: CSARFDRGRYSYNEQFF. The CDR3 nucleotides are TGCAGTGCTAGATTCGACAGGGGGAGATACTCCTACAATGAGCAGTTCTTC.